This passage covers 12 T cell receptor beta chains from one sample sequenced in a study of shared clonotypes between healthy human individuals. Using immunoSEQ multiplex PCR, the repertoire was profiled, and TCRdb retains in-frame clones only, with some absent. Among some 530,000 clones listed, almost 80% were seen once. Sequencing was performed on PBMCs. These receptor sequences come from a woman aged 40 to 50 in good health. Some clones in this sample may be carry-over from other donors' samples.

J is TRBJ2-7 and V is TRBV21-1; TRBD1, the table's D call, was not compared with the DNA. TRBV21-1 is labeled a pseudogene. The CDR3 is 12 residues long. The CDR3 here is CASRSGDSEQYF. The CDR3 region has the DNA TGTGCCAGCAGGTCAGGGGATTCCGAGCAGTACTTC.

V usage is TRBV7-8 and J usage is TRBJ1-2; maybe TRBD1 (5 bases). From germline, CDR1 is SGHVS and CDR2 FQNEAQ. This CDR3 is 12 amino acids long. V gave up 4 bases and J gave up 6 bases, with 9 bases separating them. The CDR3 sequence: CASSYPGHGYTF. DNA for the CDR3: TGTGCCAGCAGCTACCCGGGACATGGCTACACCTTC.

This clone came up a few times. The chain is built from TRBV7-2 and TRBJ1-1; D unclear. Trimming cost V 5 bases and J 4 bases, with 23 bases left between them. The germline CDR1 and CDR2 sequences are SGHTA and FQGNSA. This CDR3 spans 17 amino acids. This CDR3 reads CASSHTPGNFRSTEAFF. CDR3 sequence (DNA): TGTGCCAGCAGCCACACTCCCGGGAACTTTCGTTCCACTGAAGCTTTCTTT.

This rearrangement joins TRBV28 to TRBJ2-7; D might be TRBD1 or TRBD2, each matching 5 bases. Germline CDR1 and CDR2: MDHEN and SYDVKM. This CDR3 contains 15 residues. Trimming pared 6 bases from V and 3 bases from J, leaving 18 bases between. The CDR3 bases are TGTGCCAGCAGCTCCCCAGGTAGGGGACGCTACGAGCAGTACTTC. Its protein product is CASSSPGRGRYEQYF.

This clone has at least ten counts. CDR3 sequence reads: CATLPASGGRVYEQYF. The CDR3 DNA reads TGTGCCACCCTCCCCGCTAGCGGAGGACGGGTCTACGAGCAGTACTTC. The chain couples TRBV28 to TRBJ2-7; 7 nucleotides line up with TRBD2. The CDR3 has 16 residues. With 10 bases clipped from V and 3 bases from J, the junction kept 18 bases outside the gene matches. CDR1 and CDR2 (germline): MDHEN, SYDVKM.

Turning to this clone: Other nucleotide sequences in the sample specify the same CDR3. V is TRBV29-1 and J is TRBJ2-2; D may be TRBD1 (6 bases). Germline V gene lookup returns CDR1 SQVTM and CDR2 ANQGSEA. The CDR3 is 13 residues long. Trimming removed 3 bases at V and 2 bases at J, with 7 bases between. Written as DNA, the CDR3 is TGCAGCGTTGACAGGGGAAACACCGGGGAGCTGTTTTTT. Its protein is CSVDRGNTGELFF.

The chain joins TRBV15 to TRBJ1-5; D is unclear. Germline assignment: CDR1 LNHNV and CDR2 YYDKDF (reference sequence). The V gene lost 7 bases and the J gene lost 0 bases, with 13 bases spanning the gap. This CDR3 spans 15 amino acids. This CDR3 reads CATTALGFSNQPQHF. CDR3 nucleotides: TGTGCCACCACGGCATTGGGCTTTAGCAATCAGCCCCAGCATTTT. Full variable domain (rest looked up from reference TRBV15 and TRBJ1-5): DAMVIQNPRYQVTQFGKPVTLSCSQTLNHNVMYWYQQKSSQAPKLLFHYYDKDFNNEADTPDNFQSRRPNTSFCFLDIRSPGLGDTAMYLCATTALGFSNQPQHFGDGTRLSIL.

This rearrangement joins TRBV4-1 to TRBJ2-5, with 11 bases fitting TRBD2. The CDR3 is made up of 15 amino acids. The germline gives CDR1 MGHRA, CDR2 YSYEKL. The junction had 6 bases not matched to a gene; V was cut back by 4 bases and J by 5 bases. CDR3 coding DNA: TGCGCCAGCAGCCGGACGGGACTAGCGGTGGAGACCCAGTACTTC. It specifies CASSRTGLAVETQYF.

J is TRBJ1-5 and V is TRBV6-1, with no clear D. The V end was cut by 1 base, the J end by 3 bases, with 10 bases between. The CDR3 loop spans 15 amino acids. Per the germline V gene, CDR1 is MNHNS and CDR2 is SASEGT. CDR3 region: CASSEGPPNNQPQHF. CDR3 sequence (DNA): TGTGCCAGCAGTGAAGGTCCCCCTAACAATCAGCCCCAGCATTTT.

With respect to this clone: A far larger clone is only one base removed, so a read error is likely. At the DNA level, this CDR3 is encoded by other sequences in the same sample as well. The chain has TRBV28 and TRBJ1-5; TRBD1 is a possible D gene (5 bases). The CDR3 spans 16 residues. Germline V gene data show CDR1 as MDHEN and CDR2 as SYDVKM. CDR3 amino acids: CASSLAADSYNQPQHF. The CDR3 coding sequence is TGCGCCAGCAGTTTAGCCGCAGACAGCTACAATCAGCCCCAGCATTTT. The variable domain in full, with the rest retrieved from reference TRBV28 and TRBJ1-5, is DVKVTQSSRYLVKRTGEKVFLECVQDMDHENMFWYRQDPGLGLRLIYFSYDVKMKEKGDIPEGYSVSREKKERFSLILESASTNQTSMYLCASSLAADSYNQPQHFGDGTRLSIL.

J is TRBJ2-3 and V is TRBV2; 12 bases align to TRBD2. Germline CDR1 reads SNHLY; CDR2 reads FYNNEI. Trimming at V came to 7 bases and at J to 0 bases, leaving 5 bases not matched to a gene. The CDR3 length is 16 residues. The CDR3 spells CASTSGTSGSTDTQYF. CDR3 nucleotide sequence: TGTGCCAGCACCTCCGGGACTAGCGGGAGCACAGATACGCAGTATTTT. Full variable domain (outside the CDR3, taken from reference TRBV2 and TRBJ2-3): EPEVTQTPSHQVTQMGQEVILRCVPISNHLYFYWYRQILGQKVEFLVSFYNNEISEKSEIFDDQFSVERPDGSNFTLKIRSTKLEDSAMYFCASTSGTSGSTDTQYFGPGTRLTVL.

This clone was detected only a few times. This rearrangement joins TRBV18 to TRBJ1-2, with 7 positions matching TRBD1. There are 15 residues in the CDR3. After removal of 5 bases from V and 8 bases from J, the junction contained 14 bases not matched to a gene. Germline V lookup: CDR1 KGHSH, CDR2 LQKENI. CDR3 region: CASSGRQQGPRGYTF. Here the CDR3 DNA reads TGTGCCAGCTCAGGGCGGCAACAGGGGCCGCGCGGCTACACCTTC.